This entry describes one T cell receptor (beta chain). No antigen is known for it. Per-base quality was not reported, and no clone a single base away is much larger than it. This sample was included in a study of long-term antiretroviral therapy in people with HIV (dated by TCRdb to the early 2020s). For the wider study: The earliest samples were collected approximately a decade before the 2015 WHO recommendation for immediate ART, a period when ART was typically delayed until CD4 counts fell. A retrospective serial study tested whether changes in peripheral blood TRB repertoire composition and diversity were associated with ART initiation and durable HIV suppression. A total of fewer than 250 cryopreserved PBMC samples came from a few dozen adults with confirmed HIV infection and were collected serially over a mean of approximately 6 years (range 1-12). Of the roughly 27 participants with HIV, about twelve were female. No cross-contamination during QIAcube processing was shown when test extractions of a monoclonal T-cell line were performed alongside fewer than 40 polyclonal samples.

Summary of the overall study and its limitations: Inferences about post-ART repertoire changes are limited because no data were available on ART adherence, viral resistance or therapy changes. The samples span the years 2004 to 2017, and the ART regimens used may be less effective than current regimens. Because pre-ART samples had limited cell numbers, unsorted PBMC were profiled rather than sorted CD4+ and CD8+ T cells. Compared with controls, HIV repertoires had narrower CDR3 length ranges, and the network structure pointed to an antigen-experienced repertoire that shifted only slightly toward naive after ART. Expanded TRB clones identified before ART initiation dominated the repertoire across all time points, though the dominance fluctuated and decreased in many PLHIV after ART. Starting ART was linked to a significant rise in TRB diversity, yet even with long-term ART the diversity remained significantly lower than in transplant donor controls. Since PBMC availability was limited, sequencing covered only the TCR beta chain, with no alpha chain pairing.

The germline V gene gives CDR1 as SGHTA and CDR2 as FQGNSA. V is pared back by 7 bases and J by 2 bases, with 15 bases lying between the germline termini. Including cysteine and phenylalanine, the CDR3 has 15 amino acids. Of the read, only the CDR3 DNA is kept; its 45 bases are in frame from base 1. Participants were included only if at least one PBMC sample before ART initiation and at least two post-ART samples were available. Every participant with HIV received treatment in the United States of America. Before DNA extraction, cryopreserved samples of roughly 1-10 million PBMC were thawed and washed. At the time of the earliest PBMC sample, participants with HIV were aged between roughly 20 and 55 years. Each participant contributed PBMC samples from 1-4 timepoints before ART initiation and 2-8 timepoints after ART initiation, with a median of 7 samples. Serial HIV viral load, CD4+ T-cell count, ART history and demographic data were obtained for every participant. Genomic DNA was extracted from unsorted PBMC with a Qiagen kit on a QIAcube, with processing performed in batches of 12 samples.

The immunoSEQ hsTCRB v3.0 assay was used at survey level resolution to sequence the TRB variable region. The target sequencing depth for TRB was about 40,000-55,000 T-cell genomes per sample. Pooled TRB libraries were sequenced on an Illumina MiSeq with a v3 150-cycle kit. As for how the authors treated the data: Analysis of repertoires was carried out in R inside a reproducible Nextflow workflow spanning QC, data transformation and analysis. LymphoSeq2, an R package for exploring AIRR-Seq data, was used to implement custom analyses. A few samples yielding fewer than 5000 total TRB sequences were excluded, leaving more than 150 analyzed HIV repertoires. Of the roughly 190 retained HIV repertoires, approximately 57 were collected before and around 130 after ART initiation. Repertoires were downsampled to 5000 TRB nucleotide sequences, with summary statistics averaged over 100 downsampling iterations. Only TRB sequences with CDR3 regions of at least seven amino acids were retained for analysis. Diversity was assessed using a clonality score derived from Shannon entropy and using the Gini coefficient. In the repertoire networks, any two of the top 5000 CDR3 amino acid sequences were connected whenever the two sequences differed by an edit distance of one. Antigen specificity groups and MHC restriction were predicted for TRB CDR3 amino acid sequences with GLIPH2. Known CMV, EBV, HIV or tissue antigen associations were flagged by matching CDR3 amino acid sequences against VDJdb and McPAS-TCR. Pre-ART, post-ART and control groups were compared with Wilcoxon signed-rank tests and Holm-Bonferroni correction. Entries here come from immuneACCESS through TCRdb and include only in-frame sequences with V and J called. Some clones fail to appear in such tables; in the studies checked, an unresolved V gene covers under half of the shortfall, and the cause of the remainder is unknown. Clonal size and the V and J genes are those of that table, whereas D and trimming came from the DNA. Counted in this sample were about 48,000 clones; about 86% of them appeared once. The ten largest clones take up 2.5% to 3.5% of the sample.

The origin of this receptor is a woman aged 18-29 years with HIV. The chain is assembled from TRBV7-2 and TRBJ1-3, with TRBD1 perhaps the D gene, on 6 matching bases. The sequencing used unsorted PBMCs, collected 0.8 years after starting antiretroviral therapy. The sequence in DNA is TGTGCCAGCACCCCGACAGGACCGACTGGAAACACCATATATTTT. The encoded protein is CASTPTGPTGNTIYF.